The 10 T cell receptor beta chains reported below all come from one sample, sequenced in a study of cytomegalovirus exposure and HLA in healthy donors. Use of 60 Vbeta and 13 Jbeta primers characterized the PCR. Profiled with immunoSEQ multiplex PCR; TCRdb holds only in-frame clones, not every one. The sample holds approximately 150,000 clones, 68% seen once. The sample consisted of PBMCs. The origin of the receptors is a man in his fifties or sixties in good health and CMV-seronegative.

This clone turned up a few times. The rearrangement uses TRBV9 and TRBJ1-2; the D is unclear. The ends were cut back, 3 bases at V and 6 bases at J, with 6 bases in the middle. CDR3 length: 11 residues. CDR1 and CDR2 from the germline V gene are SGDLS and YYNGEE. CDR3 in DNA: TGTGCCAGCAGCGCAGAAGATGGCTACACCTTC. Its translation is CASSAEDGYTF.

This chain's CDR3 is CASGRSANTGELFF. The CDR3 region has the DNA TGTGCCAGTGGGAGGAGCGCGAACACCGGGGAGCTGTTTTTT. The chain links TRBV19 to TRBJ2-2, with D perhaps matching TRBD2 (6 bases). Germline lookup yields CDR1 LNHDA and CDR2 SQIVND (reference sequence). Trimming removed 8 bases at V and 0 bases at J, with 10 bases between. This CDR3 spans 14 amino acids.

The chain combines TRBV6-1 with TRBJ1-3, with TRBD1 as a possible D gene (5 bases). V lost 10 bases, J lost 0 bases, and 7 bases lay in between. This CDR3 is built from 12 residues. Germline assignment: CDR1 MNHNS and CDR2 SASEGT. CDR3 in amino acids: CANDSSGNTIYF. DNA for the CDR3: TGTGCCAACGACAGCTCTGGAAACACCATATATTTT.

This rearrangement joins TRBV6-5 to TRBJ1-3, with D maybe TRBD1 (5 bases). The V end was cut by 4 bases, the J end by 5 bases, with 18 bases between. Germline V CDR1 and CDR2: MNHEY, SVGAGI. The CDR3 runs to 16 residues. The CDR3 sequence: CASSSPRQGHRNTIYF. As DNA, the CDR3 is TGTGCCAGCAGTTCTCCCCGGCAGGGTCATCGAAACACCATATATTTT.

This chain uses TRBV5-1 with TRBJ2-7; D might be TRBD1 (6 bases). CDR3 size: 14 residues. In germline, CDR1 is SGHRS, CDR2 YFSETQ. The V gene lost 8 bases and the J gene lost 2 bases, with 17 bases spanning the gap. The CDR3 DNA reads as TGCGCCAGTAGATGGACAGAACAGACCTACGAGCAGTACTTC. This translates into CASRWTEQTYEQYF.

This clone was counted only a few times. V and J are TRBV11-2 and TRBJ2-7; TRBD2 agrees at 15 bases. Per germline, CDR1 SGHAT and CDR2 FQNNGV. This CDR3 spans 16 amino acids. The J segment lost 4 bases and the V segment lost 5 bases, leaving 6 bases of the junction unmatched. The CDR3 here is CASSPGLAGGGYEQYF. The CDR3 DNA reads as TGTGCCAGCAGCCCTGGACTAGCGGGAGGGGGATACGAGCAGTACTTC.

The rearrangement links TRBV20-1 to TRBJ2-5, with D maybe TRBD1 (7 bases). The CDR3 covers 11 residues. Germline values: CDR1 DFQATT, CDR2 SNEGSKA (reference sequence). The CDR3 DNA reads TGCAGGGCGGGACAGAAAGAGACCCAGTACTTC. As protein: CRAGQKETQYF.

CDR3 loop: CSAGQGLVGDEKLFF. The CDR3 DNA reads TGCAGCGCAGGACAGGGCCTAGTCGGGGATGAAAAACTGTTTTTT. The chain uses TRBV29-1 and TRBJ1-4; 8 nucleotides match TRBD1. The junction had 13 bases not matched to a gene; V was cut back by 7 bases and J by 6 bases. The CDR3 spans 15 residues. Germline V lookup: CDR1 SQVTM, CDR2 ANQGSEA.

The chain employs TRBV7-2 and TRBJ1-2, with D possibly being TRBD1 (6 bases). The V and J ends lost 3 bases and 5 bases respectively, with 13 bases between them. The CDR3 spans 14 residues. The germline gives CDR1 SGHTA, CDR2 FQGNSA. Here the CDR3 DNA reads TGTGCCAGCAGCTTTTTGCGGACAGCGTATGGCTACACCTTC. This encodes CASSFLRTAYGYTF.

This clone has a handful of counts. The chain recombines TRBV25-1 with TRBJ2-6; D may be TRBD2 (5 bases). V dropped 1 base and J dropped 2 bases, with 6 bases sitting between them. Germline V gene sequence: CDR1 MGHDK, CDR2 SYGVNS. The CDR3 runs 15 residues. CDR3 region: CASSESGAGANVLTF. Here the CDR3 DNA reads TGTGCCAGCAGTGAATCCGGGGCTGGGGCCAACGTCCTGACTTTC.